This passage covers 13 T cell receptor beta chains from one sample sequenced in a study of T-cell memory formation after mild COVID-19. TCRdb reanalysed the 5' RACE reads using MiXCR and keeps one entry per CDR3 protein. Here the sample spans 350,000 to 450,000 distinct CDR3 sequences, around 14% being singletons. Sequenced sample: PBMCs or a T cell subset sorted from them (not recorded which). The receptors derive from a man aged 18 to 30 who had mild COVID-19 (a few samples of this study predate the infection). Cell type and time point are not known.

The chain employs TRBV2 and TRBJ2-5, with D perhaps matching TRBD1 (6 bases). Germline CDR1 is SNHLY and CDR2 is FYNNEI. Trimming removed 6 bases at V and 0 bases at J, with 17 bases between. CDR3 length: 16 residues. CDR3 sequence: CASRGFDTGNQETQYF. In DNA, the CDR3 is TGTGCCAGCAGGGGTTTCGATACAGGGAACCAAGAGACCCAGTACTTC.

In its sample, this clonotype was seen a few times. The chain uses TRBV7-2 and TRBJ1-2; D ambiguous. The CDR3 is 14 residues long. Trimming removed 1 base from V and 8 bases from J, with 14 bases in between. The V gene's germline CDR1 is SGHTA and CDR2 FQGNSA. The CDR3: CASSLGPGRRGYTF. CDR3 nucleotide sequence: TGTGCCAGCAGCTTAGGTCCGGGGAGGAGGGGCTACACCTTC.

This clonotype was seen a handful of times. This chain joins TRBV14 and TRBJ1-2; weak D call: TRBD1 (5 bases). This CDR3 has 14 residues. V was cut by 1 base and J by 4 bases, with 10 bases left in between. CDR1 and CDR2 from the germline V gene are SGHDN and FVKESK. DNA of the CDR3: TGTGCCAGCAGCCAAGGTCGACAGTCCTATGGCTACACCTTC. Protein product: CASSQGRQSYGYTF.

The V gene is TRBV5-1, the J gene TRBJ2-1, with 7 bases matching TRBD2. The CDR3 loop spans 14 amino acids. From germline, CDR1 is SGHRS and CDR2 YFSETQ. Trimming at V came to 3 bases and at J to 4 bases, leaving 4 bases not matched to a gene. The chain's CDR3 is CASSSGLLYNEQFF. DNA for the CDR3: TGCGCCAGCAGCTCGGGACTATTGTACAATGAGCAGTTCTTC.

This clonotype was detected once. A much bigger clone sits one base away, suggesting this may be a read error. The J gene is TRBJ2-1, the V gene TRBV7-9; weak D call: TRBD2 (7 bases). The CDR3 contains 15 residues. From germline, CDR1 is SEHNR and CDR2 FQNEAQ (reference sequence). The CDR3, as DNA: TGTGCCAGCAGCTTTCGGGGGGCCTCCTACAATGAGCAGTTATTC. It translates to CASSFRGASYNEQLF.

This clonotype has a handful of counts. The J gene is TRBJ2-7, the V gene TRBV2; D ambiguous. Germline V gives CDR1 SNHLY, CDR2 FYNNEI. Trimming removed 8 bases at V and 0 bases at J, with 17 bases between. This CDR3 is 15 amino acids long. The CDR3 is CASGEDGSSSYEQYF. In DNA, the CDR3 is TGTGCCAGCGGAGAAGACGGCAGTAGCTCCTACGAGCAGTACTTC.

The genes are TRBV20-1 and TRBJ2-3, with 7 nucleotides matching TRBD2. Trimming took 7 bases from V and 9 from J; bases not matched to a gene: 10. CDR1 and CDR2 (germline): DFQATT, SNEGSKA (reference sequence). The length of the CDR3 is 12 residues. The CDR3 DNA follows: TGCAGTGGCCGGCAAGCGGGGTTAACGCAGTATTTT. Translating gives CSGRQAGLTQYF.

This rearrangement joins TRBV4-1 to TRBJ1-5, with 10 bases lining up with TRBD1. V lost 4 bases and J lost 1; bases outside the gene matches: 4. Germline loops: CDR1 MGHRA, CDR2 YSYEKL. CDR3 length: 16 residues. The CDR3 DNA sequence: TGCGCCAGCAGCCTCACGACAGGGGGCAGCAATCAGCCCCAGCATTTT. Translating it yields CASSLTTGGSNQPQHF.

This chain links TRBV7-9 with TRBJ2-2; no definite D call. CDR1 SEHNR and CDR2 FQNEAQ come from the germline V gene (reference sequence). The V end lost 5 bases, the J end lost 2 bases, and 12 bases lay between the germline ends. The CDR3 length is 15 residues. The CDR3 DNA sequence: TGTGCCAGCAGCACACCCGGGCGTAACACCGGGGAGCTGTTTTTT. This gives the protein CASSTPGRNTGELFF.

This clonotype was recorded a few times. The genes are TRBV29-1 and TRBJ2-1; either TRBD1 or TRBD2 may supply D (5 bases each). V was shortened by 7 bases and J by 0 bases, with 10 bases between the two germline ends. The germline V gene has CDR1 SQVTM and CDR2 ANQGSEA. The CDR3 contains 13 residues. CDR3 sequence (DNA): TGCAGCGCTGGGGGTACCTCCTACAATGAGCAGTTCTTC. Translated: CSAGGTSYNEQFF.

This chain connects TRBV27 to TRBJ1-1; D might be TRBD1 (5 bases). Per the germline V gene, CDR1 is MNHEY and CDR2 is SMNVEV (reference sequence). The CDR3 length is 15 residues. Deletions cut 1 base from V and 4 bases from J, with 13 bases between. The CDR3 DNA sequence: TGTGCCAGCAGTTTATGGGTTGGAGGGGCCACTGAAGCTTTCTTT. Translation: CASSLWVGGATEAFF.

This rearrangement joins TRBV21-1 to TRBJ2-5; TRBD2 is the table's D call and was not checked against the DNA. TRBV21-1 is marked as a pseudogene. This CDR3 comprises 17 residues. CDR3 sequence reads: CASSKKGLAGGPETQYF. The CDR3 DNA follows: TGTGCCAGCAGCAAAAAGGGGCTAGCGGGGGGGCCAGAGACCCAGTACTTC.

This clonotype was detected a few times. The rearrangement links TRBV29-1 to TRBJ2-1; the match to TRBD1 covers 7 bases. Trimming removed 5 bases from V and 8 bases from J; junction bases left unmatched: 9. Germline lookup yields CDR1 SQVTM and CDR2 ANQGSEA. The CDR3 has 13 residues. CDR3 loop: CSVSTGPGYEQFF. The CDR3 DNA follows: TGCAGCGTTTCGACAGGGCCGGGCTATGAGCAGTTCTTC.